The clone carrying this T cell receptor (beta chain) is a singleton in its sample. No antigen is known for it. These data are taken from a study of graft-versus-host responses after intestinal transplantation. Assay: immunoSEQ multiplex PCR; the TCRdb copy retains only in-frame clones and omits some. This sample carries 100,000 or so clones, over 85% of them seen once, and the ten largest clones take approximately 1.1%. Deletions cut 7 bases from V and 0 bases from J, with 16 bases between. The CDR3 sequence is 15 residues long. The germline V gene has CDR1 SGDLS and CDR2 YYNGEE. The clonotype was recovered from a human donor who was the organ donor for an intestinal transplant. Here the sequenced sample was unstimulated CD8+ T cells sorted from spleen or lymph node cells, taken before transplant. V gene TRBV9 combines with J gene TRBJ1-1, with D perhaps TRBD1 (6 bases). The CDR3 sequence is CASVPTGTMNTEAFF. DNA of the CDR3: TGTGCCAGCGTGCCCACCGGGACAATGAACACTGAAGCTTTCTTT.